This T cell receptor beta chain originates from a study of shared clonotypes between healthy human individuals. Repertoires were generated with immunoSEQ multiplex PCR, while TCRdb's copy carries only in-frame clones and drops some. The sample yields 740,000 or so clones, around 73% seen once. This TCR was recovered from a young woman in good health. Sequencing was performed on memory CD4+ T cells sorted from blood. The subset: CD45RA-negative fraction.

CDR3 nucleotide sequence: TGTGCCAGCATATCTTCTAAGCGGGAAAGCTCCTACAATGAGCAGTTCTTC. Protein product: CASISSKRESSYNEQFF. This chain links TRBV25-1 with TRBJ2-1; the match to TRBD2 covers 7 bases. The trim removed 7 bases at V and 0 bases at J, leaving 12 bases unmatched. This CDR3 comprises 17 residues. Germline CDR1 MGHDK, CDR2 SYGVNS.